This T cell receptor beta chain was documented in a study of a mutant IDH1 vaccine in newly diagnosed glioma. The time point was: week 23, last vaccination. Every vaccine dose comprised 300 ug of mutant IDH1 20-mer peptide plus topical imiquimod. This clone was detected only a few times. The antigen is unknown. The method was immunoSEQ multiplex PCR; TCRdb's version includes in-frame clones alone and lacks a portion of them. Of 50,000 to 70,000 clones in the sample, 84% are singletons; the top ten hold about 14%. This receptor was taken from a man aged 18 to 30 with glioma. The sample was PBMCs, taken from a glioma patient whose treatment included an IDH1 peptide vaccine.

This CDR3 is CASNLDRGNTEAFF. The CDR3 nucleotides read TGTGCCAGCAACTTGGACAGGGGAAACACTGAAGCTTTCTTT. The J gene is TRBJ1-1, the V gene TRBV6-1; 9 nucleotides line up with TRBD1. Per germline, CDR1 MNHNS and CDR2 SASEGT. This CDR3 region has 14 residues. The V gene end was trimmed by 7 bases and the J gene end by 2 bases; junction bases not matched to a gene: 5.